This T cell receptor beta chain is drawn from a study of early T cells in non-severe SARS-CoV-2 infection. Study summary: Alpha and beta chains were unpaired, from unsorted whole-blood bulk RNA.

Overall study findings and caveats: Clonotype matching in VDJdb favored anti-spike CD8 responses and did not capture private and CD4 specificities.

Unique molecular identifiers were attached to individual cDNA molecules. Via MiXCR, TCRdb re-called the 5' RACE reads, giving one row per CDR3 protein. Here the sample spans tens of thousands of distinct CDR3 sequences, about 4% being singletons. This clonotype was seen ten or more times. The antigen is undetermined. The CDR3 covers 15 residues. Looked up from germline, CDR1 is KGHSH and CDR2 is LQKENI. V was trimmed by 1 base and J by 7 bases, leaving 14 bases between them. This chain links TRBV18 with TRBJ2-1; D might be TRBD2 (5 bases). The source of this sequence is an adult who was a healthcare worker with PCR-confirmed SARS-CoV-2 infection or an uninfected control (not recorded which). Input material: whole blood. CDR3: CASSPQDGPGNEQFF. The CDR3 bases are TGTGCCAGCTCACCACAGGATGGCCCGGGAAATGAGCAGTTCTTC.